The rows below give T cell receptor beta chains drawn from one sample of a study of metastatic and nonmetastatic thyroid tumors. From the PCR reads, TCRdb re-called clones with MiXCR. The sample lists approximately 90,000 clones; roughly 13% were seen once. Source material: blood. These receptors were taken from a female donor with papillary thyroid cancer or a benign thyroid nodule (not recorded which). Some clones in this sample may be carry-over from other donors' samples. Each CDR3 is given with its conserved first and last residue. The D gene is left open where the match is weak. Size is stated for part of the rows, as once, few or many counts, or as a class when the clone is expanded.

CDR3aa: CASTPGVRETQYF
CDR3nt: TGTGCCAGCACTCCCGGGGTCCGGGAGACCCAGTACTTC
d_gene: NA
v_gene: TRBV6-1
j_gene: TRBJ2-5
abundance: many

CDR3aa: CASSLTQKRFGELFF
CDR3nt: TGTGCCAGCAGCTTAACACAGAAACGGTTCGGGGAGCTGTTTTTT
d_gene: NA
v_gene: TRBV7-2
j_gene: TRBJ2-2
abundance: many

CDR3aa: CSSILLAGDYNEQFF
CDR3nt: TGCAGTTCTATCCTACTAGCGGGAGACTACAATGAGCAGTTCTTC
d_gene: TRBD2
v_gene: TRBV20-1
j_gene: TRBJ2-1
abundance: NA

CDR3aa: CASSLTSGRYEQYF
CDR3nt: TGTGCCAGCAGTCTGACTAGCGGGAGGTACGAGCAGTACTTC
d_gene: TRBD2
v_gene: TRBV27
j_gene: TRBJ2-7
abundance: many

CDR3aa: CASSQGASGTTDTQYF
CDR3nt: TGTGCCAGCAGCCAGGGGGCTAGCGGAACCACAGATACGCAGTATTTT
d_gene: NA
v_gene: TRBV11-1
j_gene: TRBJ2-3
abundance: many

CDR3aa: CAWSGGQLDSYEQYF
CDR3nt: TGTGCCTGGAGTGGCGGACAGTTAGACTCCTACGAGCAGTACTTC
d_gene: NA
v_gene: TRBV30
j_gene: TRBJ2-7
abundance: many

CDR3aa: CASSATYNEQFF
CDR3nt: TGTGCCAGCAGCGCTACCTACAATGAGCAGTTCTTC
d_gene: NA
v_gene: TRBV11-3
j_gene: TRBJ2-1
abundance: many

CDR3aa: CASSDNAGQGHGYTF
CDR3nt: TGTGCCAGCAGCGACAACGCGGGACAGGGCCATGGCTACACCTTC
d_gene: TRBD1
v_gene: TRBV6-4
j_gene: TRBJ1-2
abundance: many

CDR3aa: CASSYRDRNYEQYF
CDR3nt: TGTGCCAGCAGTTACCGGGACAGGAACTACGAGCAGTACTTC
d_gene: TRBD1
v_gene: TRBV6-2/TRBV6-3
j_gene: TRBJ2-7
abundance: many

CDR3aa: CASSPRSYNEQFF
CDR3nt: TGTGCCAGCAGCCCACGAAGTTACAATGAGCAGTTCTTC
d_gene: NA
v_gene: TRBV3-1
j_gene: TRBJ2-1
abundance: many

CDR3aa: CSARGGIAETQYF
CDR3nt: TGCAGTGCTAGAGGCGGGATCGCAGAGACCCAGTACTTC
d_gene: NA
v_gene: TRBV20-1
j_gene: TRBJ2-5
abundance: many

CDR3aa: CASSPPTGANTEAFF
CDR3nt: TGTGCCAGCAGCCCTCCGACAGGGGCGAACACTGAAGCTTTCTTT
d_gene: TRBD1
v_gene: TRBV11-1
j_gene: TRBJ1-1
abundance: NA

CDR3aa: CASSLGQASNEQFF
CDR3nt: TGTGCCAGCAGCTTGGGGCAGGCAAGCAATGAGCAGTTCTTC
d_gene: NA
v_gene: TRBV5-6
j_gene: TRBJ2-1
abundance: many

CDR3aa: CASSEGGGHMNTGELFF
CDR3nt: TGTGCCAGCAGCGAGGGGGGGGGACACATGAACACCGGGGAGCTGTTTTTT
d_gene: NA
v_gene: TRBV9
j_gene: TRBJ2-2
abundance: many

CDR3aa: CASSLGLHPFF
CDR3nt: TGTGCCAGCAGCTTAGGGTTGCATCCGTTCTTC
d_gene: NA
v_gene: TRBV7-9
j_gene: TRBJ2-1
abundance: many

CDR3aa: CASRRDSGPQETQYF
CDR3nt: TGTGCCAGCAGACGGGACAGCGGACCCCAAGAGACCCAGTACTTC
d_gene: TRBD1
v_gene: TRBV2
j_gene: TRBJ2-5
abundance: many

CDR3aa: CASSPPRVRQFF
CDR3nt: TGTGCCAGCAGCCCTCCTAGAGTACGGCAGTTCTTC
d_gene: NA
v_gene: TRBV28
j_gene: TRBJ2-1
abundance: many

CDR3aa: CASNPTGFGNTIYF
CDR3nt: TGTGCCAGCAACCCAACAGGGTTTGGAAACACCATATATTTT
d_gene: NA
v_gene: TRBV7-2
j_gene: TRBJ1-3
abundance: many

CDR3aa: CSVGQGGNIQYF
CDR3nt: TGCAGCGTTGGACAGGGTGGAAACATTCAGTACTTC
d_gene: TRBD1
v_gene: TRBV29-1
j_gene: TRBJ2-4
abundance: many

CDR3aa: CASSATLRLGGNGIQYF
CDR3nt: TGTGCCAGCAGCGCGACGCTCCGGCTAGGCGGGAATGGCATTCAGTACTTC
d_gene: NA
v_gene: TRBV9
j_gene: TRBJ2-4
abundance: NA

CDR3aa: CASSIDRGSADTLNEKLFF
CDR3nt: TGTGCCAGTAGTATAGACCGGGGATCGGCCGATACTCTTAATGAAAAACTGTTTTTT
d_gene: NA
v_gene: TRBV19
j_gene: TRBJ1-4
abundance: many

CDR3aa: CASSQDRRLIHGAPNEKLFF
CDR3nt: TGTGCCAGCAGCCAAGATCGCCGGTTGATCCACGGGGCGCCTAATGAAAAACTGTTTTTT
d_gene: NA
v_gene: TRBV3-1
j_gene: TRBJ1-4
abundance: many

CDR3aa: CASILDRRGEAETYEHYF
CDR3nt: TGTGCCAGCATCTTAGATCGGCGGGGAGAGGCGGAAACCTACGAGCATTACTTC
d_gene: NA
v_gene: TRBV11-1
j_gene: TRBJ2-7
abundance: NA

CDR3aa: CASSPPELDRGVQETQYF
CDR3nt: TGTGCCAGCTCACCACCGGAGCTGGACAGGGGGGTACAAGAGACCCAGTACTTC
d_gene: TRBD1
v_gene: TRBV18
j_gene: TRBJ2-5
abundance: many

CDR3aa: CASSLDQGDSYNEQFF
CDR3nt: TGTGCCAGCAGCCTGGACCAGGGAGACTCCTACAATGAGCAGTTCTTC
d_gene: NA
v_gene: TRBV14
j_gene: TRBJ2-1
abundance: many

CDR3aa: CASRRSSTEAFF
CDR3nt: TGTGCCAGCAGGAGGAGCAGTACTGAAGCTTTCTTT
d_gene: NA
v_gene: TRBV2
j_gene: TRBJ1-1
abundance: NA

CDR3aa: CASSPYRGTLNTGELFF
CDR3nt: TGTGCCAGCAGCCCCTACCGCGGGACACTGAACACCGGGGAGCTGTTTTTT
d_gene: NA
v_gene: TRBV3-1
j_gene: TRBJ2-2
abundance: many

CDR3aa: CASSLGQGEKLFF
CDR3nt: TGTGCCAGCAGCTTAGGACAGGGTGAAAAACTGTTTTTT
d_gene: TRBD1
v_gene: TRBV11-2
j_gene: TRBJ1-4
abundance: many

CDR3aa: CATRRSGGRETQYF
CDR3nt: TGTGCCACTCGAAGGTCAGGGGGGCGGGAGACCCAGTACTTC
d_gene: NA
v_gene: TRBV15
j_gene: TRBJ2-5
abundance: many

CDR3aa: CVSSVPGTENNEQFF
CDR3nt: TGTGTCAGCAGCGTTCCAGGGACCGAGAACAATGAGCAGTTCTTC
d_gene: NA
v_gene: TRBV7-8
j_gene: TRBJ2-1
abundance: NA

CDR3aa: CASSLALGVSSYEQYF
CDR3nt: TGTGCCAGCAGCTTAGCTTTGGGGGTTAGCTCCTACGAGCAGTACTTC
d_gene: NA
v_gene: TRBV11-1
j_gene: TRBJ2-7
abundance: many

CDR3aa: CASSPREGGSEKLFF
CDR3nt: TGTGCCAGCAGTCCCCGGGAAGGGGGCAGTGAAAAACTGTTTTTT
d_gene: TRBD1
v_gene: TRBV25-1
j_gene: TRBJ1-4
abundance: many

CDR3aa: CASSSGQTKETQYF
CDR3nt: TGTGCCAGCAGTTCAGGACAGACGAAAGAGACCCAGTACTTC
d_gene: NA
v_gene: TRBV5-4
j_gene: TRBJ2-5
abundance: few

CDR3aa: CASSESWRAVQYF
CDR3nt: TGTGCCAGCAGTGAATCTTGGCGGGCAGTTCAGTACTTC
d_gene: NA
v_gene: TRBV6-1
j_gene: TRBJ2-7
abundance: NA

CDR3aa: CASSLGLGGMNTEAFF
CDR3nt: TGTGCCAGCAGCTTGGGGTTGGGGGGGATGAACACTGAAGCTTTCTTT
d_gene: NA
v_gene: TRBV5-4
j_gene: TRBJ1-1
abundance: many

CDR3aa: CASSPPGLAGGHAGTYNEQFF
CDR3nt: TGTGCCAGTAGTCCCCCGGGACTAGCGGGAGGCCATGCTGGTACCTACAATGAGCAGTTCTTC
d_gene: TRBD2
v_gene: TRBV19
j_gene: TRBJ2-1
abundance: NA

CDR3aa: CATSRRQGTGYNEQFF
CDR3nt: TGTGCCACCAGCAGAAGGCAGGGGACGGGGTACAATGAGCAGTTCTTC
d_gene: NA
v_gene: TRBV15
j_gene: TRBJ2-1
abundance: many

CDR3aa: CAISEDGFANTGELFF
CDR3nt: TGTGCCATCAGTGAGGATGGGTTCGCGAACACCGGGGAGCTTTTTTTT
d_gene: NA
v_gene: TRBV10-3
j_gene: TRBJ2-2
abundance: NA

CDR3aa: CASSSPGWTRGDEQFF
CDR3nt: TGTGCCAGCAGCTCCCCAGGGTGGACTCGAGGCGATGAGCAGTTCTTC
d_gene: NA
v_gene: TRBV11-2
j_gene: TRBJ2-1
abundance: many

CDR3aa: CASSLLSTGYYLAKNIQYF
CDR3nt: TGTGCCAGCAGCTTGTTATCCACAGGGTATTATCTAGCCAAAAACATTCAGTACTTC
d_gene: NA
v_gene: TRBV5-6
j_gene: TRBJ2-4
abundance: few

CDR3aa: CASSLRTVGTEAFF
CDR3nt: TGTGCCAGCAGCTTGAGGACCGTGGGCACTGAAGCTTTCTTT
d_gene: NA
v_gene: TRBV7-9
j_gene: TRBJ1-1
abundance: many